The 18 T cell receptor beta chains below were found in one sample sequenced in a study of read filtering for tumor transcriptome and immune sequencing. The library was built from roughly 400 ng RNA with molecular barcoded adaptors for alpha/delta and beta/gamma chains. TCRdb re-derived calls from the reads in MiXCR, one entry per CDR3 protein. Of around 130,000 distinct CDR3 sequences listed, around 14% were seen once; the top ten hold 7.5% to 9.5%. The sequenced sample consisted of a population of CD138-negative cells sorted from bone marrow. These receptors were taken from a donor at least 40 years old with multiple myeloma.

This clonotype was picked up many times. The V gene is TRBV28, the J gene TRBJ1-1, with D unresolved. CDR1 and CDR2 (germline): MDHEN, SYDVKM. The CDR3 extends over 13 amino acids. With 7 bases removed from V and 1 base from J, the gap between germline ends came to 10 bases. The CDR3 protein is CASTQSWNTEAFF. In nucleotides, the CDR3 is TGTGCCAGCACCCAATCGTGGAACACTGAAGCTTTCTTT.

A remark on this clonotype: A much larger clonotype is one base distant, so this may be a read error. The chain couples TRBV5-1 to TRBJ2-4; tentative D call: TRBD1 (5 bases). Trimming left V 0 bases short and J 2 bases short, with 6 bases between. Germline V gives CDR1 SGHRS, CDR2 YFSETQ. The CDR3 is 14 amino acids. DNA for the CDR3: TGCGCCAGCAGCTTGGAGGGGTCCAAAAACATTCAGTACTTC. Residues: CASSLEGSKNIQYF.

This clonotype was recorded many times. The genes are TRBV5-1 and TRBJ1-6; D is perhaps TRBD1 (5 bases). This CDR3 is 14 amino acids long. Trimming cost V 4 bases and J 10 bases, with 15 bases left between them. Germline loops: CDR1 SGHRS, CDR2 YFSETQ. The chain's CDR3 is CASSLGGGSSPLHF. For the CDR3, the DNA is TGCGCCAGCAGCCTCGGGGGGGGAAGCTCACCCCTCCACTTT.

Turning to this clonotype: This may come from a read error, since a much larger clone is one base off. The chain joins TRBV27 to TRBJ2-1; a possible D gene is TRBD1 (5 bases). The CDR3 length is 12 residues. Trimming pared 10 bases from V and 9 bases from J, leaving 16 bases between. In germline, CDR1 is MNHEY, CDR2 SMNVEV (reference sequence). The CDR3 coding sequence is TGTGCCACCAAGGGGCTACACAGTGAGCAGTTCTTC. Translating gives CATKGLHSEQFF.

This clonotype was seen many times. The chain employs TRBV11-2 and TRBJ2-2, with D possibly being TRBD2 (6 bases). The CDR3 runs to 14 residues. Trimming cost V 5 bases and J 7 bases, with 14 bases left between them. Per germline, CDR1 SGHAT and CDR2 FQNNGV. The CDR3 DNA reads TGTGCCAGCAGCCCGCTAGCGCAGGACGGGGAGCTGTTTTTT. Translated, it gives CASSPLAQDGELFF.

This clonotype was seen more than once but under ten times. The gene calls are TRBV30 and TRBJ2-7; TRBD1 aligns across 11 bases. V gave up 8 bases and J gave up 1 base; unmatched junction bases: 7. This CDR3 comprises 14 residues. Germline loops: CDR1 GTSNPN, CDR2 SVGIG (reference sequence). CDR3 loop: CARAGQGASYEQYF. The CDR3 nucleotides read TGTGCCAGAGCCGGACAGGGGGCATCCTACGAGCAGTACTTC.

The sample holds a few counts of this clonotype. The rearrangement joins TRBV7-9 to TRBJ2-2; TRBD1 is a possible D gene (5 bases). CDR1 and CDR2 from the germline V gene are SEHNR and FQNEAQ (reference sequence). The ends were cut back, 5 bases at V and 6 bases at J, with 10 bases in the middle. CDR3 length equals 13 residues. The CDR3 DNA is TGTGCCAGCAGCATAGACAGCTCCGGGGAGCTGTTTTTT. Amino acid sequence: CASSIDSSGELFF.

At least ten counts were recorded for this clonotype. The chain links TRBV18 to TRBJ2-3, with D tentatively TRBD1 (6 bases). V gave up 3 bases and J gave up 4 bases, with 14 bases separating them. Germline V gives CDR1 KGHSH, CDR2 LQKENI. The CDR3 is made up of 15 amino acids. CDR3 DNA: TGTGCCAGCTCACCGAACAGGGTTGGTGCAGATACGCAGTATTTT. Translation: CASSPNRVGADTQYF.

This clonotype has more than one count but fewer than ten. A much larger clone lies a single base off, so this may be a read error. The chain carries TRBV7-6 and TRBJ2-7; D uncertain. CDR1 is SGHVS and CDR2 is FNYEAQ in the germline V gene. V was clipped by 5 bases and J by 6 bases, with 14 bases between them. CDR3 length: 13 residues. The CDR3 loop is CASSLTPESEQYF. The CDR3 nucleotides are TGTGCCAGCAGCCTAACTCCCGAGTCCGAGCAGTACTTC.

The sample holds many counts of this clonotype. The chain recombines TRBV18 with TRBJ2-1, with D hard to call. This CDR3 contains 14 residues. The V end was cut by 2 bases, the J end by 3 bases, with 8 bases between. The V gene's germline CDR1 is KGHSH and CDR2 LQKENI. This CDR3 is CASSPNANYNEQFF. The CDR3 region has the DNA TGTGCCAGCTCACCAAACGCAAACTACAATGAGCAGTTCTTC.

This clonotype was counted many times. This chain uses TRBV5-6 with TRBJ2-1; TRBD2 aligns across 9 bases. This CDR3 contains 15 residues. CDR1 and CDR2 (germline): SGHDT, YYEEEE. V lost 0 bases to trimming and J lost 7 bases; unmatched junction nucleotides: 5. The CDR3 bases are TGTGCCAGCAGCTTGGATAGCGGGAGTATAAATGAGCAGTTCTTC. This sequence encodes CASSLDSGSINEQFF.

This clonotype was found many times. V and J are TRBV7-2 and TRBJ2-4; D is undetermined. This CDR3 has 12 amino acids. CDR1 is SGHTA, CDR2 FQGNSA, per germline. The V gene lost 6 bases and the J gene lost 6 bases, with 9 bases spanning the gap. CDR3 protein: CASSRDVNIQYF. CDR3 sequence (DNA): TGTGCCAGCAGTCGCGATGTAAACATTCAGTACTTC. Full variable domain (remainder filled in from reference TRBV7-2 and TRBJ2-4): GAGVSQSPSNKVTEKGKDVELRCDPISGHTALYWYRQSLGQGLEFLIYFQGNSAPDKSGLPSDRFSAERTGGSVSTLTIQRTQQEDSAVYLCASSRDVNIQYFGAGTRLSVL.

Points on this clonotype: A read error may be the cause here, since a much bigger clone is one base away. CDR3 amino acids: CSAKGDRADDQPQHF. The CDR3 region has the DNA TGCAGTGCTAAGGGGGACAGGGCGGATGATCAGCCCCAGCATTTT. The rearrangement uses TRBV20-1 and TRBJ1-5; 9 nucleotides agree with TRBD1. Trimming at V came to 4 bases and at J to 5 bases, leaving 9 bases not matched to a gene. The CDR3 is 15 amino acids. From germline, CDR1 is DFQATT and CDR2 SNEGSKA (reference sequence).

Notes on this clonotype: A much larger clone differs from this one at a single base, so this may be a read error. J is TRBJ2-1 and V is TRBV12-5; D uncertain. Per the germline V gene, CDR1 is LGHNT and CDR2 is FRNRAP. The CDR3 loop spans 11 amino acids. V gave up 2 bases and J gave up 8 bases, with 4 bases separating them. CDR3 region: CASGLMDEQFF. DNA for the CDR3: TGTGCTAGTGGTTTGATGGATGAGCAGTTCTTC.

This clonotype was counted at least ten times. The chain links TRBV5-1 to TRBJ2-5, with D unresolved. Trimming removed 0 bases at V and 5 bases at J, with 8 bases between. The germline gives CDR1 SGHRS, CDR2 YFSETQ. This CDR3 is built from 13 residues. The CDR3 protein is CASSLAGGETQYF. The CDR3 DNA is TGCGCCAGCAGCTTGGCCGGTGGGGAGACCCAGTACTTC.

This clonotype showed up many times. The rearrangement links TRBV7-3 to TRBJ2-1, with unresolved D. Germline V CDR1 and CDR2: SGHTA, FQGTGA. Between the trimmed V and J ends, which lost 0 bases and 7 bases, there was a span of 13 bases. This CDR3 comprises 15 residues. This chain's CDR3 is CASSLTPDGYNEQFF. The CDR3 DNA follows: TGTGCCAGCAGCTTAACACCAGATGGATATAATGAGCAGTTCTTC.

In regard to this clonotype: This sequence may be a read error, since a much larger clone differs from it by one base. CDR3 sequence (DNA): TGCGCCAGCAGCCCTGCGGGTGGAGGCGAGAACACTGAAGCTTTCTTT. Translation gives CASSPAGGGENTEAFF. This sequence joins TRBV5-1 and TRBJ1-1; no definite D call. The CDR3 runs to 16 residues. Trimming took off 4 bases at V and 1 base at J, with 17 bases between the two ends. Germline V gives CDR1 SGHRS, CDR2 YFSETQ.

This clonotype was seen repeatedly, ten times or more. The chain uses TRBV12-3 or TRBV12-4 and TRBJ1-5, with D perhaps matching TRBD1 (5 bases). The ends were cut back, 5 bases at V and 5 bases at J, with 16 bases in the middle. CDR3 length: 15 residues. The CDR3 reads CASSAGPSPYQPQHF. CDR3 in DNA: TGTGCCAGCAGTGCGGGACCCTCCCCTTATCAGCCCCAGCATTTT.